This T cell receptor (beta chain) was observed in a study of radiotherapy plus CTLA-4 blockade in lung cancer. The protocol was immunoSEQ multiplex PCR, while the TCRdb copy is restricted to in-frame clones and leaves out a portion. This table holds about 64,000 clones, 70% to 80% found once. Germline V gives CDR1 MNHEY, CDR2 SMNVEV (reference sequence). The CDR3 extends over 16 amino acids. V dropped 2 bases and J dropped 2; count of bases not matched to a gene: 5. Sequencing used peripheral blood, obtained from a patient treated with radiotherapy plus ipilimumab. The receptor was isolated from a human donor with non-small cell lung cancer whose response to radiotherapy plus ipilimumab could not be evaluated. V is TRBV27 and J is TRBJ2-2; 7 positions agree with TRBD2. The CDR3 DNA reads as TGTGCCAGCAGTTTAGTGTGGACTAGAAACACCGGGGAGCTGTTTTTT. Translated, it gives CASSLVWTRNTGELFF.